Below are 19 T cell receptor beta chains sequenced from a single sample in a study of cytomegalovirus exposure and HLA in healthy donors. The PCR used 60 Vbeta and 13 Jbeta primers. The table came from immunoSEQ multiplex PCR; TCRdb's copy has only in-frame clones and leaves some out. The sample lists 55,000 or so clones; about three quarters were seen once. The sequenced sample was PBMCs. All receptors come from a young man in good health and CMV-seronegative.

The chain joins TRBV7-9 to TRBJ2-3; 7 bases line up with TRBD1. V dropped 6 bases and J dropped 3; count of bases not matched to a gene: 9. Germline values: CDR1 SEHNR, CDR2 FQNEAQ (reference sequence). This CDR3 has 15 amino acids. The CDR3 coding sequence is TGTGCCAGCAGACGAGACAGGGTGGGAACAGATACGCAGTATTTT. Amino acid sequence: CASRRDRVGTDTQYF.

This rearrangement joins TRBV30 to TRBJ2-7; 8 bases line up with TRBD1. In germline, CDR1 is GTSNPN, CDR2 SVGIG (reference sequence). The CDR3 covers 15 residues. The junction had 12 bases not matched to a gene; V was cut back by 8 bases and J by 0 bases. CDR3 DNA sequence: TGTGCCCAATCAGGGACAGGTACAACCTCCTACGAGCAGTACTTC. Its translation: CAQSGTGTTSYEQYF. Drawing the rest from reference TRBV30 and TRBJ2-7, the complete variable domain is SQTIHQWPATLVQPVGSPLSLECTVEGTSNPNLYWYRQAAGRGLQLLFYSVGIGQISSEVPQNLSASRPQDRQFILSSKKLLLSDSGFYLCAQSGTGTTSYEQYFGPGTRLTVT.

This sequence joins TRBV30 and TRBJ2-7; tentative D call: TRBD2 (5 bases). Germline CDR1 and CDR2: GTSNPN and SVGIG (reference sequence). The V gene lost 2 bases and the J gene lost 3 bases, with 8 bases spanning the gap. The CDR3 totals 12 residues. In DNA, the CDR3 is TGTGCCTGGAGTATCGCGGGCTACGAGCAGTACTTC. It codes for CAWSIAGYEQYF.

The chain links TRBV2 to TRBJ2-3, with a tentative D call TRBD2 (6 bases). The length of the CDR3 is 14 residues. Trimming removed 3 bases from V and 4 bases from J, with 11 bases in between. From germline, CDR1 is SNHLY and CDR2 FYNNEI. The CDR3 here is CASSDPGVSDTQYF. In DNA form, the CDR3 reads TGTGCCAGCAGTGACCCGGGAGTTTCAGATACGCAGTATTTT.

The chain combines TRBV6-1 with TRBJ2-1, with 7 bases that match TRBD1. The CDR3 is 15 amino acids. Unmatched junction bases numbered 13, after V lost 7 bases and J lost 7 bases. Per germline, CDR1 MNHNS and CDR2 SASEGT. CDR3 in amino acids: CASKGAGGLLNEQFF. The CDR3, as DNA: TGTGCCAGCAAGGGGGCTGGCGGGTTGCTGAATGAGCAGTTCTTC.

The chain couples TRBV28 to TRBJ1-1; tentatively, D is TRBD1 (6 bases). The CDR3 consists of 13 residues. Germline loops: CDR1 MDHEN, CDR2 SYDVKM. V was cut by 5 bases and J by 1 base, with 8 bases left in between. This CDR3 reads CASSTGRNTEAFF. CDR3 sequence (DNA): TGTGCCAGCAGTACAGGGCGGAACACTGAAGCTTTCTTT. Full variable domain (rest looked up from reference TRBV28 and TRBJ1-1): DVKVTQSSRYLVKRTGEKVFLECVQDMDHENMFWYRQDPGLGLRLIYFSYDVKMKEKGDIPEGYSVSREKKERFSLILESASTNQTSMYLCASSTGRNTEAFFGQGTRLTVV.

This clone appeared a single time. The rearrangement uses TRBV10-3 and TRBJ1-1; the match to TRBD1 covers 7 bases. The trim removed 6 bases at V and 1 base at J, leaving 5 bases unmatched. CDR1 is ENHRY, CDR2 SYGVKD, per germline. CDR3 length equals 14 residues. CDR3 nucleotide sequence: TGTGCCATCAGCGGACAGGCCGCGAACACTGAAGCTTTCTTT. Residues: CAISGQAANTEAFF.

The chain employs TRBV6-5 and TRBJ1-2; no clear D. V was shortened by 5 bases and J by 2 bases, with 12 bases between the two germline ends. Germline CDR1 is MNHEY and CDR2 is SVGAGI. The CDR3 consists of 14 residues. Here the CDR3 reads CASSRRGENYGYTF. Written as DNA, the CDR3 is TGTGCCAGCAGTCGACGCGGCGAGAACTATGGCTACACCTTC.

The V gene is TRBV5-4, the J gene TRBJ2-7; 9 bases align to TRBD1. V was clipped by 3 bases and J by 4 bases; unmatched bases: 11. The CDR3 has 16 residues. Germline V gives CDR1 SGHNT, CDR2 YYREEE (reference sequence). For the CDR3, the DNA is TGTGCCAGCAGCTGGACGGGGACAGGGTTTAAATACGAGCAGTACTTC. Translated, it gives CASSWTGTGFKYEQYF.

The genes are TRBV4-3 and TRBJ2-7; no reliable D call. CDR1 and CDR2 (germline): LGHNA, YSLEER. With 0 bases removed from V and 2 bases from J, the gap between germline ends came to 5 bases. This CDR3 spans 13 amino acids. The DNA of the CDR3 is TGCGCCAGCAGCCAAGATACAACCTACGAGCAGTACTTC. Translating gives CASSQDTTYEQYF.

The chain carries TRBV6-5 and TRBJ2-5; D is perhaps TRBD1 (6 bases). The CDR3 is 13 residues long. Germline V gives CDR1 MNHEY, CDR2 SVGAGI. The V and J ends lost 6 bases and 5 bases respectively, with 13 bases between them. This chain's CDR3 is CASRGPRGETQYF. CDR3 sequence (DNA): TGTGCCAGCAGGGGCCCTAGGGGGGAGACCCAGTACTTC.

V is TRBV6-1 and J is TRBJ1-3; D ambiguous. Germline V gene data show CDR1 as MNHNS and CDR2 as SASEGT. This CDR3 comprises 13 residues. V lost 8 bases, J lost 0 bases, and 8 bases lay in between. The CDR3 nucleotides are TGTGCCAGCCAGGTTCTCTCTGGAAACACCATATATTTT. This sequence encodes CASQVLSGNTIYF.

This clone was observed a few times. The J gene is TRBJ1-4, the V gene TRBV4-1; the D gene is possibly TRBD1 (5 bases). The V end lost 4 bases, the J end lost 5 bases, and 11 bases lay between the germline ends. This CDR3 has 14 amino acids. Germline CDR1 and CDR2: MGHRA and YSYEKL. The CDR3 sequence: CASSLTGRNEKLFF. The CDR3 nucleotides read TGCGCCAGCAGCCTAACAGGTAGAAATGAAAAACTGTTTTTT.

The chain has TRBV18 and TRBJ1-1; weak D call: TRBD1 (5 bases). Germline V gene sequence: CDR1 KGHSH, CDR2 LQKENI. This CDR3 has 11 residues. V was trimmed by 4 bases and J by 11 bases, leaving 11 bases between them. The CDR3 sequence is CASSQGLGAFF. Written as DNA, the CDR3 is TGTGCCAGCTCACAGGGGCTCGGGGCTTTCTTT.

This clone occurred a few times. The rearrangement joins TRBV10-3 to TRBJ2-7, with 11 bases identical to TRBD2. This CDR3 is built from 14 residues. V lost 4 bases and J lost 6; bases outside the gene matches: 5. Germline loops: CDR1 ENHRY, CDR2 SYGVKD. DNA of the CDR3: TGTGCCATCAGTGTTGGGACTAGCGGTTTCGAGCAGTACTTC. Encoded protein: CAISVGTSGFEQYF.

This rearrangement joins TRBV10-3 to TRBJ2-7, with D perhaps TRBD2 (6 bases). V lost 6 bases and J 3 bases, leaving 12 bases between the germline ends. Germline assignment: CDR1 ENHRY and CDR2 SYGVKD. The CDR3 loop spans 13 amino acids. CDR3 nucleotide sequence: TGTGCCATCAGCAACCTCGGGGGCTACGAGCAGTACTTC. Its translation is CAISNLGGYEQYF.

This clone was observed a few times. This CDR3 reads CASSLLGTNPAAFF. The CDR3 region has the DNA TGTGCCAGCAGTTTATTGGGGACAAACCCCGCGGCTTTCTTT. The rearrangement uses TRBV28 and TRBJ1-1, with D perhaps matching TRBD1 (6 bases). This CDR3 region has 14 residues. The germline V gene has CDR1 MDHEN and CDR2 SYDVKM. V was trimmed by 1 base and J by 11 bases, leaving 17 bases between them.

The CDR3 protein is CASSLRSGELFF. The DNA for the CDR3 is TGTGCCAGCAGCTTACGGTCCGGGGAGCTGTTTTTT. V usage is TRBV7-6 and J usage is TRBJ2-2, with D uncertain. Germline CDR1 and CDR2: SGHVS and FNYEAQ. The CDR3 loop spans 12 amino acids. Trimming pared 2 bases from V and 6 bases from J, leaving 4 bases between. Filled out from reference TRBV7-6 and TRBJ2-2, the complete variable domain reads GAGVSQSPRYKVTKRGQDVALRCDPISGHVSLYWYRQALGQGPEFLTYFNYEAQQDKSGLPNDRFSAERPEGSISTLTIQRTEQRDSAMYRCASSLRSGELFFGEGSRLTVL.

V is TRBV5-1 and J is TRBJ1-2; possibly TRBD1 for D (6 bases). Germline CDR1 reads SGHRS; CDR2 reads YFSETQ. V dropped 0 bases and J dropped 4 bases, with 13 bases sitting between them. This CDR3 is built from 15 residues. CDR3 sequence reads: CASSLGDTSGYGYTF. The CDR3 nucleotides are TGCGCCAGCAGCTTGGGGGACACCTCGGGCTATGGCTACACCTTC.